The clone carrying this TCR beta chain was detected a few times. As yet, its antigen is unknown. The data stem from a study of molecular identifiers for immune sequencing clone quantification. The study, taken as a whole, reports: Clonotypes surpassing 20 RNA copies contained over 98% of effector molecules, versus under 1% in naive cells.

Libraries for naive CD8 T cells, which were made from about 20,000 to 1,000,000 sorted cells, drew on 10%, 30% or 50% of the RNA. With 0 bases removed from V and 4 bases from J, the gap between germline ends came to 10 bases. In germline, CDR1 is SGHTA, CDR2 FQGNSA. The CDR3 runs 14 residues. One entry per CDR3 protein, called by TCRdb with MiXCR from the PCR reads. The data hold about 640,000 distinct CDR3 sequences, with 15% to 20% observed a single time. The specimen sequenced was naive CD8+ T cells from blood, with Jurkat cell RNA spiked in. Subset: FACS-sorted CD8+CD4-CCR7+CD45RA+ naive T cells. The genes are TRBV7-2 and TRBJ2-7; no clear D. The sequence was collected from a human donor in good health. Some libraries in this study had Jurkat cell RNA spiked in. DNA for the CDR3: TGTGCCAGCAGCTTAGCGGCGGCCGAATACGAGCAGTACTTC. It specifies CASSLAAAEYEQYF.